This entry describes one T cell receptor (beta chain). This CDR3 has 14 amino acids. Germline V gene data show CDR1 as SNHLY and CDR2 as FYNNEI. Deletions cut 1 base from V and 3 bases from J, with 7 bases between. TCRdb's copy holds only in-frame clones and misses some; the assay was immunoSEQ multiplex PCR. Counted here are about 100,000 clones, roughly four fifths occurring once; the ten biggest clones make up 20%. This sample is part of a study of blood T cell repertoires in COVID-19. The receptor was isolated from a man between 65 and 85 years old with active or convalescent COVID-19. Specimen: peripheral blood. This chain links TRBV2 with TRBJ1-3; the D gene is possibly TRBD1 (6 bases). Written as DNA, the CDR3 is TGTGCCAGCAGTGAAGGGGGGCTTGGAAACACCATATATTTT. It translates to CASSEGGLGNTIYF.